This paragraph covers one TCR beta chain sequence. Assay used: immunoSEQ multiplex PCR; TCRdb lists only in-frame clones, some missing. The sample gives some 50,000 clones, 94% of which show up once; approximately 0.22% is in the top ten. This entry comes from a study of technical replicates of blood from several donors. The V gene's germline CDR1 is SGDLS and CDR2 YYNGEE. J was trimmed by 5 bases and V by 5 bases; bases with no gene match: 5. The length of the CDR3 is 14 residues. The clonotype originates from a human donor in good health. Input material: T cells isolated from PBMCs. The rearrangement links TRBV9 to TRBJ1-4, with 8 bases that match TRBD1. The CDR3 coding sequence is TGTGCCAGCAGTACGACAGGGGAGAATGAAAAACTGTTTTTT. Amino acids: CASSTTGENEKLFF.